The rows below give T cell receptor beta chains drawn from one sample of a study of response to subunit inactivated influenza vaccine. TCRdb analysed the RT-PCR reads with MiXCR anew, one entry per CDR3 protein. The sample has more than 600,000 distinct CDR3 sequences, 15% to 20% seen once; the top ten hold about 11%. Sample: PBMCs from blood, taken 5 days after vaccination. Receptor source: a man aged 45-60 years who received an inactivated influenza vaccine. The CDR3 runs from the conserved cysteine through the conserved F or W. A D gene is named only where the DNA matches it firmly. Size tells how often a clone was seen (once, few, many) or the class of an expanded clone, and some rows leave it out.

j_call: TRBJ2-1
v_call: TRBV4-3
cdr3_length: 18
clone_size: -
d_call: TRBD2
cdr3_aa: CASSQRHQPGGAGDEQFF
cdr3_nt: TGCGCCAGCAGCCAACGTCACCAACCCGGGGGGGCCGGGGATGAGCAGTTCTTC

j_call: TRBJ2-3
v_call: TRBV24-1
cdr3_length: 13
clone_size: few
d_call: -
cdr3_aa: CATSDFGRLTQYF
cdr3_nt: TGTGCCACCAGTGATTTTGGTCGCCTTACGCAGTATTTT

j_call: TRBJ2-7
v_call: TRBV20-1
cdr3_length: 15
clone_size: -
d_call: TRBD2
cdr3_aa: CSAMVGGGFLREQYF
cdr3_nt: TGCAGTGCTATGGTGGGGGGGGGATTTCTGAGGGAGCAGTACTTC

j_call: TRBJ2-7
v_call: TRBV27
cdr3_length: 15
clone_size: once
d_call: -
cdr3_aa: CASRKTGTVSYEQYF
cdr3_nt: TGTGCCAGCAGAAAAACCGGGACTGTTTCCTACGAGCAGTACTTC

j_call: TRBJ1-3
v_call: TRBV5-6
cdr3_length: 13
clone_size: few
d_call: -
cdr3_aa: CASSRRTGNTIYF
cdr3_nt: TGTGCCAGCAGCCGTCGGACTGGAAACACCATATATTTT

j_call: TRBJ2-1
v_call: TRBV4-1
cdr3_length: 17
clone_size: few
d_call: TRBD2
cdr3_aa: CASSHPIAGLSYNEQFF
cdr3_nt: TGCGCCAGCAGCCACCCCATAGCGGGGCTCTCCTACAATGAGCAGTTCTTC

j_call: TRBJ2-2
v_call: TRBV20-1
cdr3_length: 16
clone_size: few
d_call: -
cdr3_aa: CSARVISGANTGELFF
cdr3_nt: TGCAGTGCTAGAGTGATTTCGGGGGCCAACACCGGGGAGCTGTTTTTT

j_call: TRBJ2-6
v_call: TRBV6-1
cdr3_length: 19
clone_size: few
d_call: TRBD1
cdr3_aa: CASSTPRQGESSGANVLTF
cdr3_nt: TGTGCCAGCAGTACACCAAGACAGGGAGAGAGCTCTGGGGCCAACGTCCTGACTTTC

j_call: TRBJ2-2
v_call: TRBV7-9
cdr3_length: 14
clone_size: -
d_call: -
cdr3_aa: CASSFNRHTGELFF
cdr3_nt: TGTGCCAGCAGCTTTAACCGGCACACCGGGGAGCTGTTTTTT

j_call: TRBJ1-2
v_call: TRBV6-2/TRBV6-3
cdr3_length: 14
clone_size: few
d_call: -
cdr3_aa: CASSYSTGIYGYTF
cdr3_nt: TGTGCCAGCAGTTACTCTACAGGCATCTATGGCTACACCTTC

j_call: TRBJ2-1
v_call: TRBV5-6
cdr3_length: 16
clone_size: few
d_call: -
cdr3_aa: CASSFGGTESYNEQFF
cdr3_nt: TGTGCCAGCAGCTTTGGAGGGACAGAATCCTACAATGAGCAGTTCTTC

j_call: TRBJ1-1
v_call: TRBV5-1
cdr3_length: 14
clone_size: many
d_call: -
cdr3_aa: CASSLTGTNTEAFF
cdr3_nt: TGTGCCAGCAGCTTGACGGGGACGAACACTGAAGCTTTCTTT

j_call: TRBJ2-1
v_call: TRBV4-3
cdr3_length: 16
clone_size: few
d_call: TRBD1
cdr3_aa: CASSPVTGGLSDEQFF
cdr3_nt: TGCGCCAGCAGCCCCGTAACAGGGGGTTTAAGCGATGAGCAGTTCTTC

j_call: TRBJ2-7
v_call: TRBV7-2
cdr3_length: 16
clone_size: -
d_call: -
cdr3_aa: CASSLFGVPLSYEQYF
cdr3_nt: TGTGCCAGCAGCTTATTTGGGGTTCCCCTCTCCTACGAGCAGTACTTC

j_call: TRBJ2-7
v_call: TRBV10-3
cdr3_length: 14
clone_size: few
d_call: -
cdr3_aa: CAIASGGNSYEQYF
cdr3_nt: TGTGCCATTGCCTCTGGCGGGAACTCCTACGAGCAGTACTTC

j_call: TRBJ2-1
v_call: TRBV12-3/TRBV12-4
cdr3_length: 14
clone_size: few
d_call: -
cdr3_aa: CASSHPGIPNEQFF
cdr3_nt: TGTGCCAGCAGCCATCCCGGGATTCCCAATGAGCAGTTCTTC

j_call: TRBJ2-7
v_call: TRBV29-1
cdr3_length: 13
clone_size: many
d_call: TRBD2
cdr3_aa: CSVVLAIPYEQYF
cdr3_nt: TGCAGCGTTGTACTAGCGATCCCCTACGAGCAGTACTTC

j_call: TRBJ2-2
v_call: TRBV3-1
cdr3_length: 18
clone_size: -
d_call: -
cdr3_aa: CASSQDLASGLGTGELFF
cdr3_nt: TGTGCCAGCAGCCAAGATCTAGCCAGCGGCCTGGGGACCGGGGAGCTGTTTTTT

j_call: TRBJ2-2
v_call: TRBV29-1
cdr3_length: 12
clone_size: many
d_call: -
cdr3_aa: CSARPNTGELFF
cdr3_nt: TGCAGCGCCCGCCCGAACACCGGGGAGCTGTTTTTT

j_call: TRBJ2-5
v_call: TRBV30
cdr3_length: 13
clone_size: -
d_call: TRBD1
cdr3_aa: CAWNRDRQETQYF
cdr3_nt: TGTGCCTGGAACCGGGACAGACAAGAGACCCAGTACTTC

j_call: TRBJ2-1
v_call: TRBV7-2
cdr3_length: 17
clone_size: few
d_call: TRBD2
cdr3_aa: CASSLASGGLSYNEQFF
cdr3_nt: TGTGCCAGCAGCTTAGCTAGCGGGGGGTTATCCTACAATGAGCAGTTCTTC

j_call: TRBJ2-6
v_call: TRBV28
cdr3_length: 15
clone_size: -
d_call: -
cdr3_aa: CASSLKNSGANVLTF
cdr3_nt: TGTGCCAGCAGTTTAAAGAACTCTGGGGCCAACGTCCTGACTTTC

j_call: TRBJ2-3
v_call: TRBV2
cdr3_length: 11
clone_size: few
d_call: -
cdr3_aa: CASRGAYTQYF
cdr3_nt: TGTGCCAGCAGGGGGGCGTATACGCAGTATTTT

j_call: TRBJ2-7
v_call: TRBV6-5
cdr3_length: 15
clone_size: many
d_call: TRBD2
cdr3_aa: CASSYGTSGRREQYF
cdr3_nt: TGTGCCAGCAGCTACGGGACTAGCGGGAGGAGGGAGCAGTACTTC

j_call: TRBJ2-5
v_call: TRBV29-1
cdr3_length: 13
clone_size: -
d_call: TRBD2
cdr3_aa: CSVSIGGTETQYF
cdr3_nt: TGCAGCGTTTCGATCGGGGGGACGGAGACCCAGTACTTC

j_call: TRBJ2-7
v_call: TRBV14
cdr3_length: 17
clone_size: few
d_call: -
cdr3_aa: CASSQAIIPRVMYEQYF
cdr3_nt: TGTGCCAGCAGCCAAGCCATCATCCCGAGGGTGATGTACGAGCAGTACTTC

j_call: TRBJ2-2
v_call: TRBV20-1
cdr3_length: 14
clone_size: once
d_call: -
cdr3_aa: CSARRQMNTGELFF
cdr3_nt: TGCAGTGCTAGACGGCAGATGAACACCGGGGAGCTGTTTTTT

j_call: TRBJ2-5
v_call: TRBV28
cdr3_length: 15
clone_size: -
d_call: TRBD1
cdr3_aa: CASSSRGQPRETQYF
cdr3_nt: TGTGCCAGCAGTTCCCGGGGACAGCCTCGGGAGACCCAGTACTTC

j_call: TRBJ2-3
v_call: TRBV7-2
cdr3_length: 15
clone_size: -
d_call: -
cdr3_aa: CASSTQSSRTDTQYF
cdr3_nt: TGTGCCAGCAGCACCCAGTCCTCGCGCACAGATACGCAGTATTTT

j_call: TRBJ2-2
v_call: TRBV20-1
cdr3_length: 14
clone_size: many
d_call: -
cdr3_aa: CSAKVPQNTGELFF
cdr3_nt: TGCAGTGCTAAAGTCCCTCAGAACACCGGGGAGCTGTTTTTT

j_call: TRBJ2-7
v_call: TRBV20-1
cdr3_length: 18
clone_size: -
d_call: -
cdr3_aa: CSAYPPLGMRTFSYEQYF
cdr3_nt: TGCAGTGCTTACCCGCCCCTTGGAATGCGGACGTTCTCCTACGAGCAGTACTTC

j_call: TRBJ2-2
v_call: TRBV9
cdr3_length: 15
clone_size: -
d_call: TRBD1
cdr3_aa: CASSVRQGGTGELFF
cdr3_nt: TGTGCCAGCAGCGTGAGACAGGGCGGCACCGGGGAGCTGTTTTTT

j_call: TRBJ2-1
v_call: TRBV20-1
cdr3_length: 14
clone_size: -
d_call: TRBD2
cdr3_aa: CSARVSGRRDEQFF
cdr3_nt: TGCAGTGCTAGAGTTAGCGGGAGGAGGGATGAGCAGTTCTTC

j_call: TRBJ2-7
v_call: TRBV4-3
cdr3_length: 15
clone_size: -
d_call: TRBD1
cdr3_aa: CASSQTSTGTYEQYF
cdr3_nt: TGCGCCAGCAGCCAGACTTCGACAGGGACCTACGAGCAGTACTTC

j_call: TRBJ2-3
v_call: TRBV15
cdr3_length: 17
clone_size: -
d_call: TRBD2
cdr3_aa: CATSRDMTSGYLDTQYF
cdr3_nt: TGTGCCACCAGCAGAGATATGACTAGCGGTTATTTGGATACGCAGTATTTT

j_call: TRBJ2-1
v_call: TRBV20-1
cdr3_length: 12
clone_size: -
d_call: -
cdr3_aa: CSAEHEYNEQFF
cdr3_nt: TGCAGTGCAGAGCACGAATACAATGAGCAGTTCTTC

j_call: TRBJ2-3
v_call: TRBV6-1
cdr3_length: 15
clone_size: few
d_call: TRBD1
cdr3_aa: CASSDATGGPDTQYF
cdr3_nt: TGTGCCAGCAGCGACGCGACAGGGGGCCCAGATACGCAGTATTTT

j_call: TRBJ1-6
v_call: TRBV4-3
cdr3_length: 18
clone_size: few
d_call: TRBD1
cdr3_aa: CASSQDRNRGDYNSPLHF
cdr3_nt: TGCGCCAGCAGCCAAGATCGGAACAGGGGCGACTATAATTCACCCCTCCACTTT

j_call: TRBJ2-4
v_call: TRBV4-1
cdr3_length: 15
clone_size: -
d_call: TRBD2
cdr3_aa: CASSQDPSGVNIQYF
cdr3_nt: TGCGCCAGCAGCCAAGATCCGAGCGGGGTGAACATTCAGTACTTC

j_call: TRBJ1-2
v_call: TRBV25-1
cdr3_length: 14
clone_size: few
d_call: -
cdr3_aa: CASSESRQNYGYTF
cdr3_nt: TGTGCCAGCAGTGAATCCCGACAGAACTATGGCTACACCTTC